This T cell receptor (beta chain) was profiled in a study of shared clonotypes between healthy human individuals (dated by TCRdb to the early 2020s). General notes on the study: The cohort comprised two women and a few men aged 18 to 49 years. For each donor, three plates each were used for CD4 naive and CD4 memory, two plates were used for CD8 naive, and one plate was used for CD8 memory. Blood TCR repertoires of 5 or 6 healthy adults were deeply sequenced to estimate repertoire size and the extent of clonotype sharing between individuals. Per donor, leukapheresis produced somewhere between about 0.85 and 10 billion PBMCs. Libraries were prepared and TCR repertoires were sequenced by different laboratories using diverse techniques, in order to increase sequencing depth and limit assay-specific biases. Overall results and qualifications from the work: When several donors were compared, the shared fraction of clonotypes was about 5% for naive CD4, 3.5% for naive CD8, about 2.4% for memory CD4, and 0.4% for memory CD8. Clonotypes shared by all four sorted-subset donors showed higher generation probabilities than non-shared clonotypes. Estimated clonotype richness was generally larger for naive than for memory subsets. Pairwise subsampling led to the expectation that sequencing depth would affect the degree of clonotype sharing among donors. The genetic and exposure-history diversity represented was limited by the small number of donors. Sampling was limited to blood, and TCR repertoires in tissue likely differ from TCR repertoires in blood. Rarefaction of sorted-subset datasets indicated incomplete sequencing despite the large sequencing depth.

The sample holds one count of this clone. Its target antigen remains unknown. This clone may be a read error of a much larger clone one base away. CDR1 and CDR2 are read off the germline V gene as MGHRA and YSYEKL. V is cut by 4 bases and J by 1 base, and the space between the germline ends is 1 base. The CDR3 runs 11 amino acids, cysteine and phenylalanine included. Just the 33-base CDR3 DNA is kept, in frame starting at base 1. Healthy HIV-negative adults with no recently reported acute infections or vaccinations were included as donors. Every donor was a Caucasian adult residing in Nashville, Tennessee, USA. CD4+ T cells were enriched through magnetic negative selection, after which naive cells were positively selected on CD45RA and the remaining negative fraction served as the memory subset. After blood collection by leukapheresis, PBMCs were isolated using Ficoll-Histopaque density gradient centrifugation and then cryopreserved in the vapor phase of liquid nitrogen. Analytical flow cytometry was used to check the purity and quantity of each magnetically sorted T cell population. From each sorted fraction, genomic DNA was isolated and quantified by UV absorbance on a Nanodrop 2000c.

Using the deep immunoSEQ assay, multiplex PCR amplified TCR CDR3 regions from genomic DNA. Extracted genomic DNA from each cell subset was spread evenly across all wells of several immunoSEQ 96-well plates, with each plate serving as a replicate. Each replicate PCR for sorted subsets received around 200 ng genomic DNA, equal to 30,000 or so T cell genomes. Purified libraries were quantified with a Qubit 3.0 fluorometer, sized on a Bioanalyzer 2100, and re-quantified with the KAPA Library Quantification kit. Every immunoSEQ 96-well plate was sequenced on a separate single-read 150-cycle Illumina NextSeq 550 flow cell. As for how the authors treated the data: Because the immunoSEQ output included only junctional sequences and no quality scores, the filtering could not be the same as the filtering used for full-length reads. To assign V/J genes and CDR3, sequences were annotated against IMGT germline references using PyIR, a Python wrapper for IgBLAST v1.9. Any read was removed if the V/J assignment was weak (E-value above 1e-6), the CDR3 was missing, or the read contained stop codons, out-of-frame junctions, or ambiguous translated residues. V3J clonotypes were defined as sequences sharing the same inferred V gene, J gene, and CDR3 amino acid sequence. To compute the percentage overlap between repertoires, the number of shared unique clonotypes was divided by the size of the smaller repertoire. Repertoire richness was assessed with RTK rarefaction, the Chao1 estimator, and Recon v2.1 estimates of unobserved clonotypes. Generation probabilities for all TCRbeta clonotypes obtained by the gDNA method from a handful of donors were computed using OLGA. This is the immuneACCESS table as TCRdb keeps it, with only in-frame sequences that have V and J called. A part of the clones is gone; compared with another copy, unresolved V genes explain less than half, and the rest is unexplained. That table is the source of V, J and clone size, and D and trimming were worked out from the DNA. In this sample the table shows roughly 2,300,000 clones, roughly 92% of which occur a single time. The ten largest make up approximately 0.39% of the sample.

The rearrangement combines TRBV4-1 with TRBJ2-5, with the D gene call left open. The receptor was derived from a man aged 18-30 years in good health. Some clones in this sample may be carry-over from other donors' samples. Source material: naive CD4+ T cells from PBMCs. What the cell subset or site label conveys for this sample: CD45RA+ positively selected. The CDR3 protein is CASSLQETQYF. The nucleotide sequence reads TGCGCCAGCAGCCTCCAAGAGACCCAGTACTTC.